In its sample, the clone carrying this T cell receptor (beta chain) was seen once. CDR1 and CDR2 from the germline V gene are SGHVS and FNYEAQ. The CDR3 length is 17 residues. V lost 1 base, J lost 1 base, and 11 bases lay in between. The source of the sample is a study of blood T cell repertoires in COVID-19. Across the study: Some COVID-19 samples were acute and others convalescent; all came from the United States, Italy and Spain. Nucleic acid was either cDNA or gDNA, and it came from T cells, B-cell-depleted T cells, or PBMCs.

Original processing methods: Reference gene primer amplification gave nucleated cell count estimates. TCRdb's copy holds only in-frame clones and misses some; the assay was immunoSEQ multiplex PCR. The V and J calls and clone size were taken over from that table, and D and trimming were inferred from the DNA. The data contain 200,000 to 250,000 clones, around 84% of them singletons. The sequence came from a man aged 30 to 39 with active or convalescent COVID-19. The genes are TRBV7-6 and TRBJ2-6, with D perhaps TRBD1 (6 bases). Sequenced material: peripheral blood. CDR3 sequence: CASSLGTGKSGANVLTF. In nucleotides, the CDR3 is TGTGCCAGCAGCTTAGGAACAGGGAAGTCTGGGGCCAACGTCCTGACTTTC.